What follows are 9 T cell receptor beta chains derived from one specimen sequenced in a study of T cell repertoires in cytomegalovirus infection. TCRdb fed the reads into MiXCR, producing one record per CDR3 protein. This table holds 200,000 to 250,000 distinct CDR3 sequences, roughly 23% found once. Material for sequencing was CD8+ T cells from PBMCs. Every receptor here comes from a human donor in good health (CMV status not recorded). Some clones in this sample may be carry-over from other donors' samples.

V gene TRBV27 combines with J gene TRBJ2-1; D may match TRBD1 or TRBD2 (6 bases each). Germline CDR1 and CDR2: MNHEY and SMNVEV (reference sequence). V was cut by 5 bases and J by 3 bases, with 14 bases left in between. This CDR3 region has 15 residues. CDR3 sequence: CASSPGRGLYNEQFF. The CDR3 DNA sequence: TGTGCCAGCAGTCCGGGTCGGGGGCTCTACAATGAGCAGTTCTTC.

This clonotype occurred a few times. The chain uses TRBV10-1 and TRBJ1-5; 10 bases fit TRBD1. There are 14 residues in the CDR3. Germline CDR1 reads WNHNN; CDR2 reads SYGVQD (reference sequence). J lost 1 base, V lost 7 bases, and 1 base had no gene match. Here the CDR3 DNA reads TGCGCCAGCACGGGACAGGGGAGCAATCAGCCCCAGCATTTT. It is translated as CASTGQGSNQPQHF.

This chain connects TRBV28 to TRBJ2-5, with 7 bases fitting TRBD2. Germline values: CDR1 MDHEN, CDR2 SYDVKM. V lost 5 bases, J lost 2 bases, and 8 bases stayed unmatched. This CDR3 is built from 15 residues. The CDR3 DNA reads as TGTGCCAGCAGTCCCCTCGCGGGGGATCAAGAGACCCAGTACTTC. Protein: CASSPLAGDQETQYF.

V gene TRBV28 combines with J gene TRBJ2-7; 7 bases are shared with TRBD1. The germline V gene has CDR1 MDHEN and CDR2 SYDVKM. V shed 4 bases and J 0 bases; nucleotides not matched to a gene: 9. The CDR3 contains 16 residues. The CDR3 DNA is TGTGCCAGCAGTTCCCCGACAGGGAAAAGCTCCTACGAGCAGTACTTC. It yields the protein CASSSPTGKSSYEQYF.

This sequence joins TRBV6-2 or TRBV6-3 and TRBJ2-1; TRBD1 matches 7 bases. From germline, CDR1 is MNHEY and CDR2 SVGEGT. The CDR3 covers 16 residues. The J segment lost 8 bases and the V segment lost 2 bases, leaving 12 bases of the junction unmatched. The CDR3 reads CASSYDSWNRGYEQFF. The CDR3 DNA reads TGTGCCAGCAGTTACGACTCATGGAACAGGGGTTATGAGCAGTTCTTC.

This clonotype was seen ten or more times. The CDR3 DNA follows: TGTGCCAGCCGGGAACAGGCCTTTTCTACCTACGAGCAGTACTTC. The encoded protein is CASREQAFSTYEQYF. This chain connects TRBV28 to TRBJ2-7; D possibly matches TRBD1 or TRBD2 (5 bases each). V lost 8 bases to trimming and J lost 2 bases, with 19 bases between them. This CDR3 spans 15 amino acids. Per the germline V gene, CDR1 is MDHEN and CDR2 is SYDVKM.

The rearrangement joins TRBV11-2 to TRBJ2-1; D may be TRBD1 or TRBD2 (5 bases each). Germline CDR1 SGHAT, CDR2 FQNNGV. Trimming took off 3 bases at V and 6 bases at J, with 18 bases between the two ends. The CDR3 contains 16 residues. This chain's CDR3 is CASSLVTGTVSNEQFF. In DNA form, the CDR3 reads TGTGCCAGCAGCTTGGTCACTGGGACCGTTTCCAATGAGCAGTTCTTC. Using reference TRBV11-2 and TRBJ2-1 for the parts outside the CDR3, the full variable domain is EAGVAQSPRYKIIEKRQSVAFWCNPISGHATLYWYQQILGQGPKLLIQFQNNGVVDDSQLPKDRFSAERLKGVDSTLKIQPAKLEDSAVYLCASSLVTGTVSNEQFFGPGTRLTVL.

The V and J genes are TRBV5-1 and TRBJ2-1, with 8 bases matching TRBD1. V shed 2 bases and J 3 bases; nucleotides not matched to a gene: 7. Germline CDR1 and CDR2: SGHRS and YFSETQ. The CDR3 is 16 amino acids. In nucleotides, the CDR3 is TGCGCCAGCAGCTTCGGGACAGGCTACAACTACAATGAGCAGTTCTTC. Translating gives CASSFGTGYNYNEQFF.

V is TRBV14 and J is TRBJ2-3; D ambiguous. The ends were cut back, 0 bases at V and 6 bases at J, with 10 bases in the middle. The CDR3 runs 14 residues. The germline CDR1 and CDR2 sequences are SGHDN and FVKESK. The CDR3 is CASSQDSSFDTQYF. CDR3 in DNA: TGTGCCAGCAGCCAAGACAGTAGCTTCGATACGCAGTATTTT.